The rows below give T cell receptor beta chains drawn from one sample of a study of cytomegalovirus exposure and HLA in healthy donors. This table comes from immunoSEQ multiplex PCR, and its TCRdb copy is limited to in-frame clones, with some not included. The sample shows about 130,000 clones, roughly 85% of them seen only once. Sequenced material: PBMCs. The source is a middle-aged man in good health and CMV-seropositive. Each CDR3 is given with its conserved first and last residue. Each record gives: J gene, V gene, D gene, CDR3 length, clone size, CDR3 DNA, CDR3 protein. A D gene is named only where the DNA matches it firmly. Clone size is shown for a subset of rows, as once, few, many or a class of expanded clone.

TRBJ2-7 | TRBV15 | . | 15 | few | TGTGCCACCAGCAGAGATATCGGCAGGGGATACGAGCAGTACTTC | CATSRDIGRGYEQYF
TRBJ2-7 | TRBV6-5 | TRBD2 | 14 | . | TGTGCCAGCAGTCCGGGACTAGCGGGAGTTACGGTTTACTTC | CASSPGLAGVTVYF
TRBJ1-5 | TRBV2 | . | 15 | . | TGTGCCAGCAGCCCGGAAGCGGGTCCCAATCAGCCCCAGCATTTT | CASSPEAGPNQPQHF
TRBJ2-2 | TRBV5-1 | . | 15 | . | TGCGCCAGCAGCTTGGGACAGAAGGGCACCGGGGAGCTGTTTTTT | CASSLGQKGTGELFF
TRBJ2-7 | TRBV4-1 | TRBD1 | 21 | . | TGCGCCAGCAGCCTGAAATTCCCCGGGACAGGGGGCTCCGGTGGTTCCTACGAGCAGTACTTC | CASSLKFPGTGGSGGSYEQYF
TRBJ1-2 | TRBV2 | TRBD1 | 15 | . | TGTGCCAGCAGTGAAGTTCAGGGGGACCTCTATGGCTACACCTTC | CASSEVQGDLYGYTF
TRBJ2-1 | TRBV28 | TRBD2 | 15 | few | TGTGCCAGCAGTTTGGTAGCGGGAGGAAATAATGAGCAGTTCTTC | CASSLVAGGNNEQFF
TRBJ2-1 | TRBV14 | TRBD2 | 15 | few | TGTGCCAGCAGCCAAGGAGCGGGAGTCAACAATGAGCAGTTCTTC | CASSQGAGVNNEQFF
TRBJ1-5 | TRBV28 | . | 14 | . | TGTGCCAGCAGACAGGCAGGTTCAAATCAGCCCCAGCATTTT | CASRQAGSNQPQHF
TRBJ2-1 | TRBV5-1 | . | 14 | once | TGCGCCAGCTACCAGTCCACCTCCTACAATGAGCAGTTCTTC | CASYQSTSYNEQFF
TRBJ1-4 | TRBV6-1 | . | 16 | . | TGTGCCAGCAGTGAAGCGCCGGGGATCGGTAATGAAAAACTGTTTTTT | CASSEAPGIGNEKLFF
TRBJ1-1 | TRBV5-1 | . | 14 | . | TGCGCCAGCAGTTCGGGACTGATGAACACTGAAGCTTTCTTT | CASSSGLMNTEAFF
TRBJ1-1 | TRBV7-2 | TRBD1 | 13 | . | TGTGCCAGCAGCTACAGGGGAGGCACTGAAGCTTTCTTT | CASSYRGGTEAFF
TRBJ1-5 | TRBV2 | . | 13 | . | TGTGCCAGCAGGGAGGCAAGGAGTCAGCCCCAGCATTTT | CASREARSQPQHF
TRBJ1-3 | TRBV28 | . | 16 | . | TGTGCCAGCAGTTCCCTCGGGGGAGTACTTAGAAACACCATATATTTT | CASSSLGGVLRNTIYF
TRBJ2-7 | TRBV5-1 | TRBD2 | 17 | . | TGCGCCAGCAGCTTGGCCGGGACTAGCGGGCCCTCCTACGAGCAGTACTTC | CASSLAGTSGPSYEQYF
TRBJ2-1 | TRBV30 | . | 14 | . | TGTGCCTGGAACGCCGGGATCACCTACAATGAGCAGTTCTTC | CAWNAGITYNEQFF
TRBJ2-7 | TRBV28 | . | 14 | . | TGTGCCAGCAGACCCGGACAGAACAACTACGAGCAGTACTTC | CASRPGQNNYEQYF
TRBJ2-7 | TRBV6-1 | TRBD2 | 15 | . | TGTGCCAGCAGTGAAAGGAGGGAGGGCCTTTATGAGCAGTACTTC | CASSERREGLYEQYF
TRBJ1-1 | TRBV30 | . | 13 | . | TGTGCCTGTAGTCAGGGGAGGAACACTGAAGCTTTCTTT | CACSQGRNTEAFF
TRBJ2-7 | TRBV5-4 | . | 16 | . | TGTGCCAGCACCCGCTTAGGGGCAGCTGCTCCCTACGAGCAGTACTTC | CASTRLGAAAPYEQYF
TRBJ1-2 | TRBV19 | TRBD1 | 14 | . | TGTGCCAGTAGTAAGGGACAGGACCTCTATGGCTACACCTTC | CASSKGQDLYGYTF
TRBJ2-7 | TRBV5-1 | . | 13 | few | TGCGCCAGCAGCTTGCGGGGTTATTACGAGCAGTACTTC | CASSLRGYYEQYF
TRBJ1-2 | TRBV30 | . | 14 | . | TGTGCCTGGAGCTGGGGGGAGGCGATGGATGGCTACACCTTC | CAWSWGEAMDGYTF
TRBJ1-2 | TRBV5-1 | TRBD1 | 14 | . | TGCGCCAGCAGCTTGGCCCTGACAGGGAATGGCTACACCTTC | CASSLALTGNGYTF
TRBJ2-7 | TRBV5-6 | TRBD2 | 14 | . | TGTGCCAGCACCCAAACACTAGCGGTATACGAGCAGTACTTC | CASTQTLAVYEQYF
TRBJ2-4 | TRBV15 | TRBD2 | 21 | . | TGTGCCACCAGCAGACCACGAGGGCCTAGCGGGAGTGAACTAGCCAAAAACATTCAGTACTTC | CATSRPRGPSGSELAKNIQYF
TRBJ2-3 | TRBV4-2 | . | 15 | . | TGTGCCAGCAGCCAAGTGTTGGGAGTCACAGATACGCAGTATTTT | CASSQVLGVTDTQYF
TRBJ1-6 | TRBV5-1 | . | 14 | . | TGCGCCAGCAGCTTGTCCGGGAGTAATTCACCCCTCCACTTT | CASSLSGSNSPLHF
TRBJ2-6 | TRBV18 | TRBD1 | 16 | . | TGTGCCAGCTCACCGGGACAGGGAGCTGGGGCCAACGTCCTGACTTTC | CASSPGQGAGANVLTF
TRBJ2-1 | TRBV30 | TRBD2 | 14 | . | TGTGCCTGGAGTGTAGCGGGAGGGTTGCATGAGCAGTTCTTC | CAWSVAGGLHEQFF
TRBJ1-4 | TRBV19 | . | 16 | . | TGTGCCAGTAGTACCCTCCAGGGTGCAACTAATGAAAAACTGTTTTTT | CASSTLQGATNEKLFF
TRBJ2-1 | TRBV4-1 | . | 18 | few | TGCGCCAGCAGCCAATCAGCCAATACGGGGGTCTCCTACAATGAGCAGTTCTTC | CASSQSANTGVSYNEQFF
TRBJ2-7 | TRBV21-1 | . | 15 | . | TGTGCCAGCAGTACCCCACCATCCAGGGCCTACGAGCAGTACTTC | CASSTPPSRAYEQYF
TRBJ1-6 | TRBV4-1 | . | 15 | once | TGCGCCAGCAGCATAGACAGGTTTAATAATTCACCCCTCCACTTT | CASSIDRFNNSPLHF
TRBJ1-1 | TRBV5-4 | TRBD1 | 16 | once | TGTGCCAGCAGCTTGGGGTCGACAGGGGGCGGGGCTGAAGCTTTCTTT | CASSLGSTGGGAEAFF
TRBJ1-1 | TRBV9 | . | 13 | once | TGTGCCAGCAGCGTAGCTATCGGGACTGAAGCTTTCTTT | CASSVAIGTEAFF
TRBJ2-7 | TRBV27 | TRBD2 | 13 | . | TGTGCCATAACGACTAGCGGGAGCGGCGAGCAGTACTTC | CAITTSGSGEQYF
TRBJ1-2 | TRBV2 | TRBD1 | 17 | . | TGTGCCGCCTTGATACGGGACAGGGAGAGTAAAAACTATGGCTACACCTTC | CAALIRDRESKNYGYTF
TRBJ2-2 | TRBV9 | TRBD2 | 16 | once | TGTGCCAGCAGCGCGGGACTAGCGGAAAACACCGGGGAGCTGTTTTTT | CASSAGLAENTGELFF
TRBJ2-3 | TRBV5-4 | . | 14 | few | TGTGCCAGCAGCTTGGCCATAGGGGATGATACGCAGTATTTT | CASSLAIGDDTQYF
TRBJ2-2 | TRBV2 | . | 15 | . | TGTGCCAGCAGTGAAAGTACAGCAAACACCGGGGAGCTGTTTTTT | CASSESTANTGELFF
TRBJ2-3 | TRBV9 | TRBD2 | 14 | . | TGTGCCAGCAGGGGGACTAGCGGGAGACGTACGCAGTATTTT | CASRGTSGRRTQYF
TRBJ1-1 | TRBV6-5 | . | 13 | once | TGTGCCAGCAAGCTTGGAAGGCAGACTAAAGCTTTCTTT | CASKLGRQTKAFF
TRBJ2-7 | TRBV30 | TRBD2 | 15 | few | TGTGCCTGGGCCAAAGGGGGACTAGCGCGTTACGAGCAGTACTTC | CAWAKGGLARYEQYF
TRBJ1-1 | TRBV5-4 | TRBD1 | 15 | . | TGTGCCAGCAGCCCTGGGGGGGGGACAGGCACTGAAGCTTTCTTT | CASSPGGGTGTEAFF
TRBJ1-1 | TRBV6-6 | . | 15 | few | TGTGCCAGCAGTTACTCCAGAGGGCCCCCGACTGAAGCTTTCTTT | CASSYSRGPPTEAFF